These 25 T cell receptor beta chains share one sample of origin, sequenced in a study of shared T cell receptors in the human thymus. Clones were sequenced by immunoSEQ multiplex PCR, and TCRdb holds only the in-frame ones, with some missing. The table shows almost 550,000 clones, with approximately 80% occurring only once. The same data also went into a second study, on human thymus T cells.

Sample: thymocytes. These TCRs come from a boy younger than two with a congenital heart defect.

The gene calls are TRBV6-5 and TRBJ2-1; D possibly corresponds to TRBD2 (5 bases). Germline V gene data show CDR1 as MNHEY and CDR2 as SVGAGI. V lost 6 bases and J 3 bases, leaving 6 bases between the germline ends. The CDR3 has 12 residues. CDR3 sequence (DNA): TGTGCCAGCAGCCGGGACTACAATGAGCAGTTCTTC. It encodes CASSRDYNEQFF.

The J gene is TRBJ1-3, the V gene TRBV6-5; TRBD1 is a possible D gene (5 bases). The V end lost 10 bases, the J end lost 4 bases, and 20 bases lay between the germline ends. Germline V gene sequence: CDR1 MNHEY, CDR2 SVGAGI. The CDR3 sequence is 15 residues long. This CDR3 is CATTRGRSRGNTIYF. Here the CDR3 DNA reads TGTGCCACCACAAGGGGCCGGAGTCGAGGAAACACCATATATTTT.

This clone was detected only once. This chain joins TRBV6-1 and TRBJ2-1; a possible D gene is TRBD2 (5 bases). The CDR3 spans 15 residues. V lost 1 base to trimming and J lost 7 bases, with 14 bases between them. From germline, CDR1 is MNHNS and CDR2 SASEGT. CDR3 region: CASSEGLPTNNEQFF. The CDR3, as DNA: TGTGCCAGCAGTGAAGGACTACCCACAAATAATGAGCAGTTCTTC.

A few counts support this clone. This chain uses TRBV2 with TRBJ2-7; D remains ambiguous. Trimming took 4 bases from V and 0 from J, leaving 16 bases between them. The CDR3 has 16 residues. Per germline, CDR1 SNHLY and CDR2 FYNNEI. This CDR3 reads CASSACIDKSSYEQYF. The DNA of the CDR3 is TGTGCCAGCAGTGCTTGTATCGACAAGAGCTCCTACGAGCAGTACTTC.

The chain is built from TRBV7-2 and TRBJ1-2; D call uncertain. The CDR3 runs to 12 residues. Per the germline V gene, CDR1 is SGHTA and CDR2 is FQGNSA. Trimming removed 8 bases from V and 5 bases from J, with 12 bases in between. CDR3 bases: TGTGCCAGCTTGAGGGCGGGGTATGGCTACACCTTC. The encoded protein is CASLRAGYGYTF.

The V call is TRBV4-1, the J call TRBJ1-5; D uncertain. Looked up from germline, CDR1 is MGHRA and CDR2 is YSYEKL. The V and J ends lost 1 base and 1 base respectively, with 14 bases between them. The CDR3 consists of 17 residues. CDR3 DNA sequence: TGCGCCAGCAGCCAAGTTAGAGTAGGAGGGAGCAATCAGCCCCAGCATTTT. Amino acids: CASSQVRVGGSNQPQHF.

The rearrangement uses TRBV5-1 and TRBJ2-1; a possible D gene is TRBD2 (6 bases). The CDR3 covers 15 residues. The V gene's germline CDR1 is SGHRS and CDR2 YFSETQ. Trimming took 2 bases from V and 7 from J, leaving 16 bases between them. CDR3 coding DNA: TGCGCCAGCAGCTTAACGGGAGAGGTAAGGAATGAGCAGTTCTTC. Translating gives CASSLTGEVRNEQFF.

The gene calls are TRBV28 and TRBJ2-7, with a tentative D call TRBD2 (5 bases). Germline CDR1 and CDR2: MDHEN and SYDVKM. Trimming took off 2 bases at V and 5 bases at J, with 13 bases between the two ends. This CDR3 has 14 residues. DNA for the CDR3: TGTGCCAGCAGTTTAGCGGGTTGTGTTCACGAGCAGTACTTC. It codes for CASSLAGCVHEQYF.

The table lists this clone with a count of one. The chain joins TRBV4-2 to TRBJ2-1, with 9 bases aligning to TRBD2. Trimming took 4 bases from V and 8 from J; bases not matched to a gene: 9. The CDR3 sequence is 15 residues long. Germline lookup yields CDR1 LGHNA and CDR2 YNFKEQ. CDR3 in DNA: TGTGCCAGCAGCCGGCGGGGTAGCGGGAGCTATGAGCAGTTCTTC. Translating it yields CASSRRGSGSYEQFF.

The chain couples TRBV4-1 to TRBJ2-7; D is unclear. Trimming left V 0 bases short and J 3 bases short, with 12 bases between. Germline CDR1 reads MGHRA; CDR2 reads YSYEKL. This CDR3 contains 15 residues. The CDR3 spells CASSQERRSHYEQYF. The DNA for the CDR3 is TGCGCCAGCAGCCAAGAACGGCGGAGCCACTACGAGCAGTACTTC.

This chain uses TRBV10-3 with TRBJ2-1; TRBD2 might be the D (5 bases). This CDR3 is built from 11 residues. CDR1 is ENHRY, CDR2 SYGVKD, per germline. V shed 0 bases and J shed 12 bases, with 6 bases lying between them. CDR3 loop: CAISESAGQFF. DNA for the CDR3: TGTGCCATCAGTGAGTCGGCGGGGCAGTTCTTC.

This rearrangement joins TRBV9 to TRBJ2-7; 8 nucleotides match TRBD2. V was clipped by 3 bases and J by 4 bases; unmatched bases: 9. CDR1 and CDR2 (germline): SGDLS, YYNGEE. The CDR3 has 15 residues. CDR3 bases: TGTGCCAGCAGCGCGGCCGGGACTAGTCTTTACGAGCAGTACTTC. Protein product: CASSAAGTSLYEQYF.

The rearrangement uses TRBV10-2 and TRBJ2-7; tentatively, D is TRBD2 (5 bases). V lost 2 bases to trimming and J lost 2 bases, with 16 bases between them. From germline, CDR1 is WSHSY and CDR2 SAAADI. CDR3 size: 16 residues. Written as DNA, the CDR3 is TGCGCCAGCAGTGAGGCCCTCGCGGGCGTGACCTACGAGCAGTACTTC. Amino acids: CASSEALAGVTYEQYF.

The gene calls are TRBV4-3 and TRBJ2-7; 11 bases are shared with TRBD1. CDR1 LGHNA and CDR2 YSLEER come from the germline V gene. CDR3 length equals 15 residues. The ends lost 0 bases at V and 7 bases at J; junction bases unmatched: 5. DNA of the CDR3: TGCGCCAGCAGCCAAGATAGGACAGGGGGCGAGGAGCAGTACTTC. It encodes CASSQDRTGGEEQYF.

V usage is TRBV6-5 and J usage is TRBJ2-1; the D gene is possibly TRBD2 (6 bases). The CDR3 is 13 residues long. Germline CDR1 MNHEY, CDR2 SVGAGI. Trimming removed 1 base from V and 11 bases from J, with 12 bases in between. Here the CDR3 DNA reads TGTGCCAGCAGTTACTTGCCCGGGAGAAAGCAGTTCTTC. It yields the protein CASSYLPGRKQFF.

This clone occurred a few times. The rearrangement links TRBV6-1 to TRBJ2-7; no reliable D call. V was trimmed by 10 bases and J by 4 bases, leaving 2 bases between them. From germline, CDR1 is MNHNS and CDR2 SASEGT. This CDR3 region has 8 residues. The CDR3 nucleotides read TGTGCCACTTACGAGCAGTACTTC. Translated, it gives CATYEQYF.

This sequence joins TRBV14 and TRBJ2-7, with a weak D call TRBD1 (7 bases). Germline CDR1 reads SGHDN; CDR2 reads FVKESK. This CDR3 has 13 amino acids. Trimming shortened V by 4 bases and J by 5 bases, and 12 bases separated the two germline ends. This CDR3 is CASSRSRGDEQYF. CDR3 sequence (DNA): TGTGCCAGCAGCCGAAGCAGGGGGGACGAGCAGTACTTC.

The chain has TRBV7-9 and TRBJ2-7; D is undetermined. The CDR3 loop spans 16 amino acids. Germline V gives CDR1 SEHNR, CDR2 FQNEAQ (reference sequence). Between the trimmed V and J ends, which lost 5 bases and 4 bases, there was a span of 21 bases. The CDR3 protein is CASSPGIRDSFYEQYF. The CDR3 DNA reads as TGTGCCAGCAGCCCGGGTATTCGCGACTCCTTTTACGAGCAGTACTTC.

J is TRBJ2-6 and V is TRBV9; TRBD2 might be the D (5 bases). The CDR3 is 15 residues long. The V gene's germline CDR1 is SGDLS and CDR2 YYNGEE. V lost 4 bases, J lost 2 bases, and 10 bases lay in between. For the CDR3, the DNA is TGTGCCAGCAGCTCAGAGGGAACTGGGGCCAACGTCCTGACTTTC. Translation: CASSSEGTGANVLTF.

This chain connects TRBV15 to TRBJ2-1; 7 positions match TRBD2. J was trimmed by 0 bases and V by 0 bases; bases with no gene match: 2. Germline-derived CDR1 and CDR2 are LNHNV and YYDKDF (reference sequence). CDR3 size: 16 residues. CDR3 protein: CATSRETSDSYNEQFF. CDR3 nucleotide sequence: TGTGCCACCAGCAGAGAAACTAGCGACTCCTACAATGAGCAGTTCTTC.

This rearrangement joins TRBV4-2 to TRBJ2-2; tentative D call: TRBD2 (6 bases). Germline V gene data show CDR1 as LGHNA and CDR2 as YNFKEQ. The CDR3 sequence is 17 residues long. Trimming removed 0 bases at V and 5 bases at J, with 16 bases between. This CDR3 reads CASSQEEEGQTTGELFF. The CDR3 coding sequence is TGTGCCAGCAGCCAAGAGGAGGAGGGGCAGACAACCGGGGAGCTGTTTTTT.

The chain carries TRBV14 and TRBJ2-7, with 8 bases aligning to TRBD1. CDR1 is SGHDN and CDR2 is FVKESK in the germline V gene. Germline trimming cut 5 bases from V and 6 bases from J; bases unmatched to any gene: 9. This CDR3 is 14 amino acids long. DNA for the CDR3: TGTGCCAGCAGCTTCCGGGACAGGTCCCCCGAGCAGTACTTC. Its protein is CASSFRDRSPEQYF.

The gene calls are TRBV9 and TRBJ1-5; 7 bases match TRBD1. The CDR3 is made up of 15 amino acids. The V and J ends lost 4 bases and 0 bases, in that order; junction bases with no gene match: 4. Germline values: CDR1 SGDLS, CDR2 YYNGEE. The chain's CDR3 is CASSLGQYSNQPQHF. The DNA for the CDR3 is TGTGCCAGCAGCTTGGGACAGTATAGCAATCAGCCCCAGCATTTT.

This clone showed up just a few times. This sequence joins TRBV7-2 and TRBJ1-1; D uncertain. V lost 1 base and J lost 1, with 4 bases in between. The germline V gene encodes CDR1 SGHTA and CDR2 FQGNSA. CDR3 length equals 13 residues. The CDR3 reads CASSLVGNTEAFF. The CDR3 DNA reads TGTGCCAGCAGCTTAGTCGGGAACACTGAAGCTTTCTTT.

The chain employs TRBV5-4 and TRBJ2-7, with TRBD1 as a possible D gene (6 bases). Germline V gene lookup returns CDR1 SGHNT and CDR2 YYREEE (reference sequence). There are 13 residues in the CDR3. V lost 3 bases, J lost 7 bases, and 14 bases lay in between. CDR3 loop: CASSWGKQGEQYF. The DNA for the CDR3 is TGTGCCAGCAGCTGGGGGAAACAGGGAGAGCAGTACTTC.